This TCR beta chain was sequenced during a study of tumor-infiltrating lymphocytes in primary liver carcinoma. On the study more broadly: The patients presented with primary liver carcinoma, which was managed through surgical resection. Ages ranged from 30 to 69, with HCC or mixed HCC-cholangiocarcinoma.

The authors made TCR beta cDNA from roughly 480 ng total RNA with a constant-region primer. Slightly modified ARM-PCR served as the procedure for the TCR beta libraries. These libraries came from three rounds of nested multiplex PCR. TRBV1-TRBV30 forward primers and a C-beta reverse primer were used in the first two PCR rounds, which each ran for about 9 cycles. MiXCR was run by TCRdb on the multiplex PCR reads, yielding one entry per CDR3 protein. The table has 300,000 to 400,000 distinct CDR3 sequences, less than 65% seen once. Unsorted whole blood yielded blood RNA, and germline DNA was extracted as well. The patients lived with chronic HBV infection and had not yet received any treatment. This CDR3 is 17 amino acids long. Trimming pared 1 base from V and 4 bases from J, leaving 16 bases between. Points from the study as a whole: Unsorted bulk sampling ruled out any CD4+ versus CD8+ repertoire comparison.

The table lists this clonotype with many counts. What it binds is unknown. The specimen was peripheral blood. The chain employs TRBV12-3 or TRBV12-4 and TRBJ2-2; either TRBD1 or TRBD2 may fit D (5 bases each). The source of this sequence is a man aged 35 to 55 with primary liver carcinoma and hepatitis B virus infection. CDR3 region: CASSLDLGDRGTGELFF. In DNA, the CDR3 is TGTGCCAGCAGTTTAGATCTGGGGGATCGGGGCACCGGGGAGCTGTTTTTT.